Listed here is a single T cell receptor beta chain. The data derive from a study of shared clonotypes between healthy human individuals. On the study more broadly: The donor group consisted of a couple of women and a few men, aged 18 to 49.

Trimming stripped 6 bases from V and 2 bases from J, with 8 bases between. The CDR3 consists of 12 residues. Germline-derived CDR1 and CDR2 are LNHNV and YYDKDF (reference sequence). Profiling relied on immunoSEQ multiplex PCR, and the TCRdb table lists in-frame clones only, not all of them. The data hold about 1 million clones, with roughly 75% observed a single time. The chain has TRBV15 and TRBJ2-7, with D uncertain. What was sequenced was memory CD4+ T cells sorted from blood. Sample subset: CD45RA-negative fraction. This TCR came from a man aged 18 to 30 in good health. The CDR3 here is CATRHSTYEQYF. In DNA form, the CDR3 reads TGTGCCACCAGACACAGTACCTACGAGCAGTACTTC.